This T cell receptor (beta chain) was documented in a study of PD-1 blockade in classical Hodgkin lymphoma. Study context: Nivolumab dosed at 3 mg/kg went to patients intravenously every 2 weeks. Overall study results and limits: Any patient who commenced nivolumab under 1 year after ASCT was excluded. Lower baseline TCR diversity was reported for newly diagnosed patients than for healthy donors.

This clone was picked up a small number of times. Antigen unknown. The time point denotes: cycle 4 day 1 (C4D1), after five to seven weeks of nivolumab. With no exception, relapse followed autologous stem cell transplantation in all patients, and brentuximab vedotin exposure varied. Negative magnetic selection isolated CD4+ T cells from thawed PBMCs. Complete response, partial response or progressive disease constituted the best response categories observed. CDR3 length: 13 residues. From germline, CDR1 is MDHEN and CDR2 SYDVKM. Trimming took off 3 bases at V and 0 bases at J, with 6 bases between the two ends. Some clones are missing from TCRdb's copy, which holds only in-frame ones; the method was immunoSEQ multiplex PCR. The sample has some 19,000 clones; approximately 77% are singletons.

The source was CD4+ T cells from blood, collected before the fourth cycle of nivolumab. V and J are TRBV28 and TRBJ2-7; no definite D call. This TCR was recovered from a human donor with classical Hodgkin lymphoma. The CDR3 protein is CASSFTDSYEQYV. As DNA, the CDR3 is TGTGCCAGCAGTTTTACAGACTCCTACGAGCAGTACGTC.